The 3 T cell receptor beta chains below come from one sample, sequenced in a study of control samples from healthy donors and cancer patients. Measured with immunoSEQ multiplex PCR; TCRdb has only the in-frame clones, and not every one. The table has about 69,000 clones, roughly 84% seen once. Specimen: PBMCs. The origin of the receptors is a woman between 50 and 59 years old with lung cancer.

This clone is classed as medium-sized. CDR3 sequence: CTVTDTEAFF. As DNA, the CDR3 is TGCACCGTGACGGACACTGAAGCTTTCTTT. The chain carries TRBV29-1 and TRBJ1-1; no reliable D call. Germline loops: CDR1 SQVTM, CDR2 ANQGSEA. The length of the CDR3 is 10 residues.

This chain links TRBV19 with TRBJ1-1, with D perhaps TRBD1 (5 bases). Germline V gene sequence: CDR1 LNHDA, CDR2 SQIVND (reference sequence). V lost 9 bases and J lost 0, with 14 bases in between. The CDR3 is 14 residues long. The CDR3 bases are TGTGCCAGCCGGGCGAGGGGACTGAACACTGAAGCTTTCTTT. The encoded protein is CASRARGLNTEAFF. Using reference TRBV19 and TRBJ1-1 for the parts outside the CDR3, the full variable domain is DGGITQSPKYLFRKEGQNVTLSCEQNLNHDAMYWYRQDPGQGLRLIYYSQIVNDFQKGDIAEGYSVSREKKESFPLTVTSAQKNPTAFYLCASRARGLNTEAFFGQGTRLTVV.

The chain links TRBV6-2 or TRBV6-3 to TRBJ1-1; D might be TRBD1 (6 bases). Looked up from germline, CDR1 is MNHEY and CDR2 is SVGEGT. The CDR3 contains 13 residues. V lost 6 bases to trimming and J lost 11 bases, with 19 bases between them. The chain's CDR3 is CASSPGQVVLAFF. The CDR3 DNA follows: TGTGCCAGCAGCCCGGGACAAGTCGTATTGGCTTTCTTT.